These T cell receptor beta chains were read from a single sample in a study of blood T cell repertoires in COVID-19. TCRdb's table, derived via immunoSEQ multiplex PCR, lists solely in-frame clones and lacks some. The profile shows roughly 80,000 clones, over 80% of them singletons. Source material: peripheral blood. The receptors were sampled from a man in his fifties with active COVID-19. The CDR3 runs from the conserved cysteine through the conserved F or W. A D gene is named only where the DNA matches it firmly. A row's size may be missing; if present it is once, few, many or a size class.

clone_size: NA; j_call: TRBJ1-1; v_call: TRBV6-4; d_call: NA; cdr3_aa: CASSAQPQGMNTEAFF; cdr3_nt: TGTGCCAGCAGTGCCCAACCCCAGGGGATGAACACTGAAGCTTTCTTT
clone_size: NA; j_call: TRBJ2-7; v_call: TRBV5-8; d_call: TRBD1; cdr3_aa: CASSAGQGTSYEQYF; cdr3_nt: TGTGCCAGCAGCGCCGGACAGGGGACCTCCTACGAGCAGTACTTC
clone_size: NA; j_call: TRBJ2-2; v_call: TRBV21-1; d_call: NA; cdr3_aa: CASPCSAGPQHNANTGELFF; cdr3_nt: TGTGCCAGTCCCTGCTCGGCGGGACCACAGCATAACGCGAACACCGGGGAGCTGTTTTTT
clone_size: NA; j_call: TRBJ2-1; v_call: TRBV6-2/TRBV6-3; d_call: TRBD2; cdr3_aa: CASSHPSLAGPDNEQFF; cdr3_nt: TGTGCCAGCAGTCACCCTTCCCTAGCGGGACCAGACAATGAGCAGTTCTTC
clone_size: NA; j_call: TRBJ1-6; v_call: TRBV7-8; d_call: NA; cdr3_aa: CASSFGTNYNSPLHF; cdr3_nt: TGTGCCAGCAGCTTTGGTACAAACTATAATTCACCCCTCCACTTT
clone_size: NA; j_call: TRBJ2-7; v_call: TRBV4-2; d_call: NA; cdr3_aa: CASSQEFGSSMREQYF; cdr3_nt: TGTGCCAGCAGCCAAGAGTTCGGGTCCTCCATGAGAGAGCAGTACTTC
clone_size: NA; j_call: TRBJ1-2; v_call: TRBV7-9; d_call: NA; cdr3_aa: CASSLVGARAGEGYTF; cdr3_nt: TGTGCCAGCAGCTTAGTGGGGGCCAGGGCGGGAGAAGGCTACACCTTC
clone_size: NA; j_call: TRBJ2-1; v_call: TRBV12-3/TRBV12-4; d_call: NA; cdr3_aa: CASSWRGAEQFF; cdr3_nt: TGTGCCAGCAGTTGGCGGGGAGCTGAGCAGTTCTTC
clone_size: NA; j_call: TRBJ2-3; v_call: TRBV6-2/TRBV6-3; d_call: TRBD1; cdr3_aa: CASSYSGQGLSTDTQYF; cdr3_nt: TGTGCCAGCAGTTACTCCGGACAGGGGTTAAGCACAGATACGCAGTATTTT
clone_size: NA; j_call: TRBJ2-7; v_call: TRBV5-1; d_call: TRBD1; cdr3_aa: CASSYHPGQPVTYEQYF; cdr3_nt: TGCGCCAGCAGCTACCACCCGGGACAGCCAGTTACCTACGAGCAGTACTTC
clone_size: NA; j_call: TRBJ2-7; v_call: TRBV7-6; d_call: TRBD1; cdr3_aa: CASSFSGQGTEQYF; cdr3_nt: TGTGCCAGCAGCTTCTCCGGACAGGGGACCGAGCAGTACTTC
clone_size: NA; j_call: TRBJ1-2; v_call: TRBV6-5; d_call: NA; cdr3_aa: CASLGRASYTF; cdr3_nt: TGTGCCAGTCTGGGCAGGGCCAGCTACACCTTC
clone_size: NA; j_call: TRBJ1-1; v_call: TRBV7-6; d_call: NA; cdr3_aa: CASSQWEVTDTEAFF; cdr3_nt: TGTGCCAGCAGCCAGTGGGAGGTCACGGACACTGAAGCTTTCTTT
clone_size: NA; j_call: TRBJ1-1; v_call: TRBV28; d_call: NA; cdr3_aa: CASSFFTEAFF; cdr3_nt: TGTGCCAGCAGCTTTTTCACTGAAGCTTTCTTT
clone_size: few; j_call: TRBJ2-7; v_call: TRBV28; d_call: NA; cdr3_aa: CASRTQGKGSYEQYF; cdr3_nt: TGTGCCAGCAGAACCCAGGGAAAAGGATCCTACGAGCAGTACTTC
clone_size: once; j_call: TRBJ1-6; v_call: TRBV6-5; d_call: TRBD1; cdr3_aa: CASRDRGSSPLHF; cdr3_nt: TGTGCCAGCAGGGACAGGGGTTCTTCACCCCTCCACTTT
clone_size: NA; j_call: TRBJ2-7; v_call: TRBV7-9; d_call: NA; cdr3_aa: CASSLGELSYEQYF; cdr3_nt: TGTGCCAGCAGCTTAGGAGAGCTCTCCTACGAGCAGTACTTC